These 30 T cell receptor beta chains were all obtained from the same sample, sequenced in a study of siplizumab effects on memory and regulatory T cells. The data were produced by immunoSEQ multiplex PCR, yet TCRdb's version contains in-frame clones alone and is incomplete. The sample comprises some 100,000 clones, about 91% of which are singletons, and 0.55% to 0.95% rests with the top ten. Material for sequencing was Tregs sorted from blood. The receptors stem from a human donor in good health.

J is TRBJ1-1 and V is TRBV27; unclear D gene. The CDR3 runs to 15 residues. Germline V gene data show CDR1 as MNHEY and CDR2 as SMNVEV (reference sequence). The germline V and J ends were trimmed by 1 base and 2 bases, with 11 bases remaining between them. The CDR3 DNA follows: TGTGCCAGCAGTTTATACGGACCGCAAAACACTGAAGCTTTCTTT. This translates into CASSLYGPQNTEAFF.

This chain connects TRBV19 to TRBJ1-5, with no clear D. CDR3 length equals 14 residues. Looked up from germline, CDR1 is LNHDA and CDR2 is SQIVND (reference sequence). Trimming left V 1 base short and J 7 bases short, with 11 bases between. The CDR3: CASSIGRRGQPQHF. The CDR3 DNA is TGTGCCAGTAGTATAGGCAGAAGAGGACAGCCCCAGCATTTT. Complete variable domain (other parts from reference TRBV19 and TRBJ1-5): DGGITQSPKYLFRKEGQNVTLSCEQNLNHDAMYWYRQDPGQGLRLIYYSQIVNDFQKGDIAEGYSVSREKKESFPLTVTSAQKNPTAFYLCASSIGRRGQPQHFGDGTRLSIL.

V gene TRBV2 combines with J gene TRBJ2-1, with TRBD1 identical over 9 bases. V lost 6 bases, J lost 5 bases, and 5 bases stayed unmatched. CDR1 and CDR2 from the germline V gene are SNHLY and FYNNEI. The CDR3 consists of 14 residues. CDR3 DNA sequence: TGTGCCAGCAGCGTGACAGGGGGGGACAATGAGCAGTTCTTC. It yields the protein CASSVTGGDNEQFF.

The chain couples TRBV5-1 to TRBJ2-7; D not certain. Germline loops: CDR1 SGHRS, CDR2 YFSETQ. This CDR3 spans 12 amino acids. Between the trimmed V and J ends, which lost 0 bases and 3 bases, there was a span of 4 bases. The CDR3 DNA reads TGCGCCAGCAGCTTGGACTTCTACGAGCAGTACTTC. Translating it yields CASSLDFYEQYF.

This sequence joins TRBV10-3 and TRBJ2-7; 8 nucleotides agree with TRBD1. V was pared by 0 bases and J by 2 bases, with 6 bases of the junction left unmatched. The CDR3 length is 16 residues. From germline, CDR1 is ENHRY and CDR2 SYGVKD. The CDR3 spells CAISESRDRLTYEQYF. CDR3 nucleotide sequence: TGTGCCATCAGTGAGTCCAGGGACAGGTTAACCTACGAGCAGTACTTC.

The V call is TRBV5-1, the J call TRBJ2-3; 7 bases align to TRBD1. The CDR3 totals 12 residues. Per the germline V gene, CDR1 is SGHRS and CDR2 is YFSETQ. The J segment lost 6 bases and the V segment lost 2 bases, leaving 0 bases of the junction unmatched. CDR3 bases: TGCGCCAGCAGCTTAGGGGGCGATACGCAGTATTTT. Its protein product is CASSLGGDTQYF.

This rearrangement joins TRBV7-9 to TRBJ2-3, with D possibly being TRBD1 or TRBD2 (5 bases each). V lost 2 bases and J 0 bases, leaving 15 bases between the germline ends. In germline, CDR1 is SEHNR, CDR2 FQNEAQ (reference sequence). The CDR3 has 17 amino acids. CDR3 region: CASSLFSSGLSTDTQYF. In DNA form, the CDR3 reads TGTGCCAGCAGCTTATTTTCCTCGGGGCTTAGCACAGATACGCAGTATTTT.

The chain joins TRBV6-1 to TRBJ1-1, with D possibly TRBD1 on 5 matching bases. Germline CDR1 reads MNHNS; CDR2 reads SASEGT. Trimming stripped 10 bases from V and 1 base from J, with 13 bases between. The CDR3 runs 13 residues. The CDR3 is CATTGLPNTEAFF. CDR3 coding DNA: TGTGCCACCACGGGACTGCCGAACACTGAAGCTTTCTTT.

V usage is TRBV2 and J usage is TRBJ1-1, with unresolved D. Trimming removed 4 bases at V and 1 base at J, with 4 bases between. The CDR3 loop spans 12 amino acids. Germline-derived CDR1 and CDR2 are SNHLY and FYNNEI. This CDR3 reads CASSVENTEAFF. CDR3 sequence (DNA): TGTGCCAGCAGTGTTGAGAACACTGAAGCTTTCTTT.

This chain connects TRBV19 to TRBJ1-5; 7 nucleotides match TRBD1. J lost 7 bases, V lost 3 bases, and 12 bases had no gene match. Germline values: CDR1 LNHDA, CDR2 SQIVND (reference sequence). The CDR3 consists of 16 residues. CDR3 nucleotides: TGTGCCAGTAGTATTCCTTGGACAGGCCTGGAGCAGCCCCAGCATTTT. Its protein is CASSIPWTGLEQPQHF.

This clone is a singleton in its sample. The V gene is TRBV5-4, the J gene TRBJ2-5, with TRBD1 matching 8 bases. The assigned J gene may be wrong: the sequence end matches TRBJ2-7 better. This CDR3 comprises 15 residues. Germline V CDR1 and CDR2: SGHNT, YYREEE (reference sequence). CDR3 in amino acids: CASSLGRQGYYEQYF. The CDR3 DNA is TGTGCCAGCAGCTTGGGGCGACAGGGGTATTACGAGCAGTACTTC.

The chain uses TRBV7-8 and TRBJ2-7; 7 bases fit TRBD1. This CDR3 has 14 residues. Trimming at V came to 3 bases and at J to 1 base, leaving 3 bases not matched to a gene. Germline CDR1 and CDR2: SGHVS and FQNEAQ. In DNA, the CDR3 is TGTGCCAGCAGCTTGACAGGGTCTTCCTACGAGCAGTACTTC. It specifies CASSLTGSSYEQYF. Looking up the rest from reference TRBV7-8 and TRBJ2-7 gives the full variable domain: GAGVSQSPRYKVAKRGQDVALRCDPISGHVSLFWYQQALGQGPEFLTYFQNEAQLDKSGLPSDRFFAERPEGSVSTLKIQRTQQEDSAVYLCASSLTGSSYEQYFGPGTRLTVT.

The rearrangement uses TRBV4-2 and TRBJ2-1; TRBD2 matches at 10 bases. Germline V lookup: CDR1 LGHNA, CDR2 YNFKEQ. The J segment lost 13 bases and the V segment lost 3 bases, leaving 6 bases of the junction unmatched. The CDR3 extends over 13 amino acids. The CDR3 DNA is TGTGCCAGCAGCCAGAATAGCGGGAGGTCTCAGTTCTTC. Encoded protein: CASSQNSGRSQFF.

This chain joins TRBV7-9 and TRBJ2-1, with TRBD2 as a possible D gene (6 bases). V was clipped by 5 bases and J by 7 bases, with 9 bases between them. The CDR3 has 12 amino acids. Looked up from germline, CDR1 is SEHNR and CDR2 is FQNEAQ (reference sequence). The CDR3 DNA follows: TGTGCCAGCAGCCCGGGAGCGAATGAGCAGTTCTTC. Translation: CASSPGANEQFF.

The rearrangement links TRBV10-3 to TRBJ2-1; perhaps TRBD2 as D (5 bases). Trimming pared 0 bases from V and 7 bases from J, leaving 19 bases between. The V gene's germline CDR1 is ENHRY and CDR2 SYGVKD. This CDR3 is built from 17 residues. The CDR3 protein is CAISESFLASLGNEQFF. The CDR3 DNA follows: TGTGCCATCAGTGAGTCGTTCCTAGCCAGTCTGGGTAATGAGCAGTTCTTC.

The chain has TRBV4-1 and TRBJ1-2; D possibly corresponds to TRBD1 (6 bases). The CDR3 totals 15 residues. The V and J ends lost 3 bases and 3 bases respectively, with 14 bases between them. Per germline, CDR1 MGHRA and CDR2 YSYEKL. CDR3 loop: CASSHTTGRDYGYTF. Here the CDR3 DNA reads TGCGCCAGCAGCCACACCACAGGGAGGGACTATGGCTACACCTTC.

The chain uses TRBV27 and TRBJ2-5, with 8 bases lining up with TRBD1. Germline lookup yields CDR1 MNHEY and CDR2 SMNVEV (reference sequence). CDR3 length equals 14 residues. V trimming: 2 bases; J trimming: 4 bases; junction bases outside the gene matches: 3. Here the CDR3 reads CASSLQGARETQYF. The DNA of the CDR3 is TGTGCCAGCAGTTTACAGGGGGCTAGAGAGACCCAGTACTTC.

This chain joins TRBV5-5 and TRBJ2-3; D gene uncertain. From germline, CDR1 is SGHKS and CDR2 YYEKEE (reference sequence). The CDR3 loop spans 13 amino acids. Trimming removed 4 bases from V and 6 bases from J, with 12 bases in between. DNA for the CDR3: TGTGCCAGCAGCCCCCGCCAGGTGGATACGCAGTATTTT. Its translation: CASSPRQVDTQYF.

The gene calls are TRBV5-1 and TRBJ2-7; 13 nucleotides agree with TRBD2. Germline V lookup: CDR1 SGHRS, CDR2 YFSETQ. The CDR3 runs 17 residues. V shed 4 bases, J shed 3 bases, and the junction held 10 bases outside the gene matches. CDR3 amino acids: CASSTSGLAGRIYEQYF. In DNA, the CDR3 is TGCGCCAGCAGCACCTCGGGACTAGCGGGAAGGATCTACGAGCAGTACTTC. Based on the CDR3 plus reference TRBV5-1 and TRBJ2-7, the full variable domain is KAGVTQTPRYLIKTRGQQVTLSCSPISGHRSVSWYQQTPGQGLQFLFEYFSETQRNKGNFPGRFSGRQFSNSRSEMNVSTLELGDSALYLCASSTSGLAGRIYEQYFGPGTRLTVT.

This clone was seen once. The chain has TRBV7-3 and TRBJ2-1, with D tentatively TRBD1 (6 bases). CDR1 is SGHTA, CDR2 FQGTGA, per germline. The CDR3 contains 13 residues. V lost 2 bases, J lost 7 bases, and 9 bases lay in between. CDR3 coding DNA: TGTGCCAGCAGCTTACAGGGGCAGAATGAGCAGTTCTTC. It encodes CASSLQGQNEQFF.

This chain joins TRBV19 and TRBJ2-1; TRBD2 matches at 13 bases. V was clipped by 4 bases and J by 2 bases; unmatched bases: 5. Germline V gene sequence: CDR1 LNHDA, CDR2 SQIVND (reference sequence). CDR3 size: 17 residues. CDR3 nucleotides: TGTGCCAGTAGTAGAAAACTAGCGGGAGGGCCCTACAATGAGCAGTTCTTC. Translated, it gives CASSRKLAGGPYNEQFF.

V is TRBV7-8 and J is TRBJ1-2, with D maybe TRBD1 (5 bases). The germline gives CDR1 SGHVS, CDR2 FQNEAQ. The CDR3 covers 13 residues. The V end was cut by 6 bases, the J end by 9 bases, with 17 bases between. The CDR3 protein is CASRQASGWSYTF. In DNA, the CDR3 is TGTGCCAGCAGGCAGGCGTCAGGGTGGAGCTACACCTTC.

The rearrangement links TRBV27 to TRBJ2-1; 7 bases fit TRBD1. Germline V gives CDR1 MNHEY, CDR2 SMNVEV (reference sequence). Trimming at V came to 5 bases and at J to 2 bases, leaving 6 bases not matched to a gene. The CDR3 consists of 15 residues. CDR3 sequence reads: CASSKGTVPYNEQFF. The CDR3 DNA reads as TGTGCCAGCAGTAAAGGGACAGTCCCCTACAATGAGCAGTTCTTC.

The chain couples TRBV5-1 to TRBJ1-2; D unclear. CDR1 and CDR2 (germline): SGHRS, YFSETQ. The CDR3 is made up of 15 amino acids. The V gene lost 3 bases and the J gene lost 0 bases, with 12 bases spanning the gap. In DNA form, the CDR3 reads TGCGCCAGCAGCTACGGGAGTCGGTCTAACTATGGCTACACCTTC. It specifies CASSYGSRSNYGYTF.

This clone was counted a single time. V and J are TRBV5-5 and TRBJ1-1; 10 bases are a match to TRBD1. The germline V gene has CDR1 SGHKS and CDR2 YYEKEE (reference sequence). The junction had 3 bases not matched to a gene; V was cut back by 3 bases and J by 4 bases. This CDR3 has 14 amino acids. The CDR3 reads CASSWTGGVTEAFF. The DNA for the CDR3 is TGTGCCAGCAGCTGGACAGGGGGAGTCACTGAAGCTTTCTTT.

Only a few counts were recorded for this clone. The chain couples TRBV7-9 to TRBJ2-2; 7 nucleotides line up with TRBD1. The CDR3 spans 15 residues. Germline CDR1 SEHNR, CDR2 FQNEAQ (reference sequence). After removal of 5 bases from V and 0 bases from J, the junction contained 3 bases not matched to a gene. For the CDR3, the DNA is TGTGCCAGCAGCCAACAGGGGACGAACACCGGGGAGCTGTTTTTT. It translates to CASSQQGTNTGELFF. Together with reference TRBV7-9 and TRBJ2-2, the CDR3 gives the full variable domain: DTGVSQNPRHKITKRGQNVTFRCDPISEHNRLYWYRQTLGQGPEFLTYFQNEAQLEKSRLLSDRFSAERPKGSFSTLEIQRTEQGDSAMYLCASSQQGTNTGELFFGEGSRLTVL.

The chain recombines TRBV7-3 with TRBJ2-3; D remains unclear. Germline V gives CDR1 SGHTA, CDR2 FQGTGA. This CDR3 has 14 amino acids. Trimming took off 4 bases at V and 1 base at J, with 9 bases between the two ends. DNA for the CDR3: TGTGCCAGCAGCTCCGGGTTCGGCACAGATACGCAGTATTTT. This sequence encodes CASSSGFGTDTQYF.

This rearrangement joins TRBV6-1 to TRBJ2-2; the match to TRBD1 covers 8 bases. With V trimmed by 3 bases and J by 0 bases, 3 bases remained unmatched. The CDR3 sequence is 16 residues long. Germline V gene sequence: CDR1 MNHNS, CDR2 SASEGT. CDR3 nucleotide sequence: TGTGCCAGCAGTGAGGGGACAGGCACGAACACCGGGGAGCTGTTTTTT. This translates into CASSEGTGTNTGELFF.

The chain links TRBV6-5 to TRBJ1-2; 8 bases map to TRBD1. The ends lost 4 bases at V and 6 bases at J; junction bases unmatched: 7. Germline V lookup: CDR1 MNHEY, CDR2 SVGAGI. The CDR3 is made up of 14 amino acids. The CDR3 sequence is CASSLPGGAHGYTF. Written as DNA, the CDR3 is TGTGCCAGCAGTTTACCAGGGGGCGCACATGGCTACACCTTC.

This chain connects TRBV7-2 to TRBJ2-7, with 7 bases fitting TRBD2. The length of the CDR3 is 13 residues. V trimming: 2 bases; J trimming: 3 bases; junction bases outside the gene matches: 1. CDR1 and CDR2 from the germline V gene are SGHTA and FQGNSA. CDR3 residues: CASSLSGVYEQYF. The CDR3 coding sequence is TGTGCCAGCAGCTTAAGCGGGGTCTACGAGCAGTACTTC.